These 27 T cell receptor beta chains share one sample of origin, sequenced in a study of cytomegalovirus exposure and HLA in healthy donors. PCR primers comprised 60 Vbeta and 13 Jbeta primers. Sequencing was performed with immunoSEQ multiplex PCR; in TCRdb, only in-frame clones are kept and a portion is missing. The sample has around 180,000 clones, around 81% seen once. Sequencing used PBMCs. The receptors shown here come from a man aged 35 to 55 in good health and CMV-seronegative.

This chain connects TRBV29-1 to TRBJ2-3, with TRBD2 as a possible D gene (5 bases). V was cut by 4 bases and J by 3 bases, with 8 bases left in between. The germline V gene encodes CDR1 SQVTM and CDR2 ANQGSEA. The CDR3 length is 12 residues. This CDR3 is CSVGGMTDTQYF. CDR3 coding DNA: TGCAGCGTTGGAGGGATGACAGATACGCAGTATTTT.

Worth noting for this clone: Other DNA sequences in the sample encode the same CDR3. The chain is built from TRBV7-9 and TRBJ1-5, with 8 bases matching TRBD1. Germline V gene sequence: CDR1 SEHNR, CDR2 FQNEAQ (reference sequence). CDR3 size: 15 residues. Trimming removed 4 bases from V and 2 bases from J; junction bases left unmatched: 4. This CDR3 is CASSSGQGGNQPQHF. CDR3 nucleotides: TGTGCCAGCAGCTCAGGACAGGGAGGCAATCAGCCCCAGCATTTT.

The chain recombines TRBV6-5 with TRBJ1-2, with a tentative D call TRBD1 (5 bases). Germline V lookup: CDR1 MNHEY, CDR2 SVGAGI. The CDR3 covers 16 residues. V was trimmed by 0 bases and J by 4 bases, leaving 15 bases between them. The CDR3 loop is CASSYSTVSGAYGYTF. In nucleotides, the CDR3 is TGTGCCAGCAGTTACTCGACAGTGAGTGGCGCCTATGGCTACACCTTC.

This clone showed up just once. J is TRBJ2-7 and V is TRBV11-3; unclear D gene. The CDR3 totals 12 residues. Germline CDR1 is SGHNT and CDR2 is YENEEA. V lost 4 bases, J lost 7 bases, and 11 bases lay in between. The CDR3 spells CASSSPLLEQYF. CDR3 nucleotides: TGTGCCAGCAGCTCCCCACTACTAGAGCAGTACTTC.

Here the CDR3 reads CASSIDPRFSTDTQYF. Written as DNA, the CDR3 is TGTGCCAGTAGTATAGACCCTCGGTTCAGCACAGATACGCAGTATTTT. The chain is built from TRBV19 and TRBJ2-3; D call uncertain. From germline, CDR1 is LNHDA and CDR2 SQIVND (reference sequence). Trimming stripped 0 bases from V and 0 bases from J, with 10 bases between. CDR3 length equals 16 residues.

The J gene is TRBJ1-2, the V gene TRBV25-1; 9 nucleotides line up with TRBD1. The CDR3 contains 15 residues. Trimming at V came to 7 bases and at J to 8 bases, leaving 14 bases not matched to a gene. The V gene's germline CDR1 is MGHDK and CDR2 SYGVNS. CDR3 sequence (DNA): TGTGCCAGCAAGGGACAGGGATTCGGGCTTGGAGGCTACACCTTC. It is translated as CASKGQGFGLGGYTF.

The chain is built from TRBV6-5 and TRBJ2-5; a weak D match, TRBD1 (5 bases). The J call is in doubt because the DNA end fits TRBJ2-7 better. Germline V gene data show CDR1 as MNHEY and CDR2 as SVGAGI. The CDR3 runs 14 residues. CDR3 amino acids: CASSYSYTTGEQYF. As DNA, the CDR3 is TGTGCCAGCAGTTACTCCTATACTACAGGCGAGCAGTACTTC.

CDR3 sequence (DNA): TGTGCCAGCAGCTTAATGAGGACAGGGGTAGCCTATGGCTACACCTTC. Residues: CASSLMRTGVAYGYTF. This chain connects TRBV7-8 to TRBJ1-2, with 9 positions matching TRBD1. J lost 4 bases, V lost 2 bases, and 8 bases had no gene match. The germline V gene encodes CDR1 SGHVS and CDR2 FQNEAQ. This CDR3 has 16 residues.

This clone was detected only once. This chain uses TRBV30 with TRBJ2-7, with D possibly being TRBD2 (6 bases). The CDR3 has 11 residues. Trimming shortened V by 5 bases and J by 6 bases, and 11 bases separated the two germline ends. Germline V CDR1 and CDR2: GTSNPN, SVGIG (reference sequence). The CDR3 DNA reads TGTGCCTGGTCCCCCGGGGGCGAGCAGTACTTC. Translating gives CAWSPGGEQYF.

Note on this clone: This CDR3 is also generated by other DNA sequences in the sample. The chain uses TRBV7-9 and TRBJ2-7; 13 nucleotides align to TRBD2. Germline trimming cut 4 bases from V and 6 bases from J; bases unmatched to any gene: 3. This CDR3 spans 14 amino acids. The germline gives CDR1 SEHNR, CDR2 FQNEAQ (reference sequence). The CDR3: CASSSGLAGAEQYF. The DNA of the CDR3 is TGTGCCAGCAGCTCCGGACTAGCGGGAGCCGAGCAGTACTTC. Full variable domain (rest looked up from reference TRBV7-9 and TRBJ2-7): DTGVSQNPRHKITKRGQNVTFRCDPISEHNRLYWYRQTLGQGPEFLTYFQNEAQLEKSRLLSDRFSAERPKGSFSTLEIQRTEQGDSAMYLCASSSGLAGAEQYFGPGTRLTVT.

The J gene is TRBJ2-1, the V gene TRBV5-8; 10 nucleotides agree with TRBD2. This CDR3 is built from 18 residues. The V segment lost 0 bases and the J segment 1 base; nucleotides outside the gene matches: 7. Looked up from germline, CDR1 is SGHTS and CDR2 is YDEGEE. CDR3 DNA: TGTGCCAGCAGCTTGGGGATGCAACTAGCGGGGTCCTACAATGAGCAGTTCTTC. Its protein is CASSLGMQLAGSYNEQFF.

This chain connects TRBV4-1 to TRBJ2-2, with 8 nucleotides matching TRBD2. The germline CDR1 and CDR2 sequences are MGHRA and YSYEKL. The length of the CDR3 is 17 residues. With 0 bases clipped from V and 5 bases from J, the junction kept 8 bases outside the gene matches. DNA for the CDR3: TGCGCCAGCAGCCAAGACCGCAGCGGGAGTTCGACCGGGGAGCTGTTTTTT. Translating it yields CASSQDRSGSSTGELFF.

This chain connects TRBV11-2 to TRBJ1-5; 7 nucleotides align to TRBD1. After removal of 5 bases from V and 0 bases from J, the junction contained 7 bases not matched to a gene. This CDR3 region has 16 residues. Germline lookup yields CDR1 SGHAT and CDR2 FQNNGV. In DNA form, the CDR3 reads TGTGCCAGCAGCCAAGGGACAGCTACTAGCAATCAGCCCCAGCATTTT. The encoded protein is CASSQGTATSNQPQHF.

The chain has TRBV7-9 and TRBJ2-3; D ambiguous. CDR1 and CDR2 from the germline V gene are SEHNR and FQNEAQ (reference sequence). The CDR3 runs to 15 residues. V lost 6 bases to trimming and J lost 1 base, with 14 bases between them. The CDR3: CASRRVLRGTDTQYF. The CDR3, as DNA: TGTGCCAGCAGACGCGTCCTTCGGGGCACAGATACGCAGTATTTT.

This chain links TRBV9 with TRBJ2-2; the match to TRBD2 covers 15 bases. Trimming cost V 4 bases and J 3 bases; bases outside gene matches: 13. Germline V gives CDR1 SGDLS, CDR2 YYNGEE. The CDR3 totals 20 residues. The CDR3 nucleotides are TGTGCCAGCAGCTTACCCCCGGGACTAGCGGGGGGCAGCGACACCGGGGAGCTGTTTTTT. Encoded protein: CASSLPPGLAGGSDTGELFF.

This clone has just one count. The V gene is TRBV7-9, the J gene TRBJ1-1; TRBD1 is a possible D gene (5 bases). Trimming removed 2 bases from V and 2 bases from J, with 9 bases in between. Germline V gene sequence: CDR1 SEHNR, CDR2 FQNEAQ (reference sequence). This CDR3 is built from 14 residues. The CDR3 DNA reads as TGTGCCAGCAGCTTACTGCAGGGTAACACTGAAGCTTTCTTT. Translated, it gives CASSLLQGNTEAFF.

This clone was recorded only once. The CDR3 DNA reads as TGTGCCAGCAGCCAAGAGGACAGGGAAGAGACCCAGTACTTC. This translates into CASSQEDREETQYF. This rearrangement joins TRBV4-2 to TRBJ2-5; 8 positions agree with TRBD1. CDR1 is LGHNA, CDR2 YNFKEQ, per germline. The CDR3 is made up of 14 amino acids. J was trimmed by 3 bases and V by 0 bases; bases with no gene match: 0.

This clone is a singleton in its sample. The chain uses TRBV5-4 and TRBJ1-3; D is perhaps TRBD1 (5 bases). This CDR3 region has 15 residues. Looked up from germline, CDR1 is SGHNT and CDR2 is YYREEE (reference sequence). With 4 bases removed from V and 0 bases from J, the gap between germline ends came to 11 bases. The CDR3 DNA reads as TGTGCCAGCAGCCTCCGTGACAGCTCTGGAAACACCATATATTTT. The encoded protein is CASSLRDSSGNTIYF.

The rearrangement links TRBV19 to TRBJ1-1; D uncertain. V lost 1 base, J lost 0 bases, and 6 bases lay in between. Germline assignment: CDR1 LNHDA and CDR2 SQIVND (reference sequence). CDR3 length: 14 amino acids. CDR3: CASSIGGVNTEAFF. As DNA, the CDR3 is TGTGCCAGTAGTATAGGGGGAGTGAACACTGAAGCTTTCTTT.

The V call is TRBV4-3, the J call TRBJ2-3; 7 nucleotides agree with TRBD2. Germline trimming cut 3 bases from V and 8 bases from J; bases unmatched to any gene: 20. CDR1 is LGHNA, CDR2 YSLEER, per germline. The CDR3 is 18 amino acids. CDR3 protein: CASSQAHSGYSRRGTQYF. CDR3 bases: TGCGCCAGCAGCCAGGCCCATAGCGGGTATAGCCGGAGGGGTACGCAGTATTTT.

This clone was seen once. The genes are TRBV6-5 and TRBJ1-1; D is unclear. Between the trimmed V and J ends, which lost 2 bases and 4 bases, there was a span of 14 bases. The CDR3 has 15 amino acids. The germline V gene has CDR1 MNHEY and CDR2 SVGAGI. This CDR3 is CASSYVEQLSTEAFF. The DNA of the CDR3 is TGTGCCAGCAGTTACGTGGAACAGCTGAGCACTGAAGCTTTCTTT.

This chain links TRBV11-3 with TRBJ2-7, with TRBD2 identical over 7 bases. V dropped 1 base and J dropped 0; count of bases not matched to a gene: 0. The CDR3 has 14 amino acids. Germline loops: CDR1 SGHNT, CDR2 YENEEA. The CDR3 DNA reads as TGTGCCAGCAGCTTAGGCGGGAGCTCCTACGAGCAGTACTTC. Its protein product is CASSLGGSSYEQYF.

The genes are TRBV14 and TRBJ2-5, with 12 bases lining up with TRBD2. V dropped 4 bases and J dropped 5; count of bases not matched to a gene: 5. This CDR3 is built from 15 residues. Per the germline V gene, CDR1 is SGHDN and CDR2 is FVKESK. The CDR3 spells CASSRGLAGTETQYF. For the CDR3, the DNA is TGTGCCAGCAGCCGAGGACTAGCGGGGACCGAGACCCAGTACTTC.

The V and J genes are TRBV4-3 and TRBJ2-1; possibly TRBD2 for D (6 bases). CDR1 and CDR2 (germline): LGHNA, YSLEER. V lost 2 bases to trimming and J lost 8 bases, with 25 bases between them. This CDR3 comprises 18 residues. The CDR3, as DNA: TGCGCCAGCAGCCAACGATGGCGGAGGGACTCCTCTGGGGATGAGCAGTTCTTC. Translating it yields CASSQRWRRDSSGDEQFF.

J is TRBJ2-5 and V is TRBV29-1; no clear D gene. The closer fit of TRBJ2-7 to the DNA end suggests the J call may be wrong. In germline, CDR1 is SQVTM, CDR2 ANQGSEA. The CDR3 covers 12 residues. CDR3 sequence: CSVFGEHYEQYF. Here the CDR3 DNA reads TGCAGCGTTTTCGGAGAACACTACGAGCAGTACTTC.

The chain employs TRBV5-6 and TRBJ2-1; D might be TRBD2 (5 bases). V was pared by 1 base and J by 8 bases, with 13 bases between. Germline V CDR1 and CDR2: SGHDT, YYEEEE. CDR3 length: 14 amino acids. CDR3: CASSLNLASHEQFF. The CDR3 coding sequence is TGTGCCAGCAGCTTGAACCTAGCTTCTCATGAGCAGTTCTTC.

The chain uses TRBV6-4 and TRBJ2-7; 13 positions agree with TRBD2. The germline CDR1 and CDR2 sequences are MRHNA and SNTAGT. Trimming removed 4 bases from V and 7 bases from J; junction bases left unmatched: 4. CDR3 length: 14 residues. DNA of the CDR3: TGTGCCAGCAGTGGGGGGACTAGCGGGGCGGAGCAGTACTTC. It translates to CASSGGTSGAEQYF.